This T cell receptor (beta chain) was sequenced during a study of blood T cell repertoires in COVID-19 (dated by TCRdb to the early 2020s). Background for the entire study: Samples from collaborators originated in the United States, Italy and Spain and spanned both the acute and convalescent phases of COVID-19. The material from the prospective study consisted of cDNA or gDNA derived from T cells, B-cell-depleted T cells, or PBMCs. Subjects who had been exposed to COVID-19, were actively infected with it, or had recovered from it provided the deeply sampled blood TCRbeta repertoires that made up the dataset. The repertoires were released in a freely available public database intended as a resource for research on the immune response to SARS-CoV-2. The samples were drawn from the first 160 participants of the ongoing ImmuneRACE study and from 1,254 subjects provided by 6 global collaborators. Sample metadata almost always included a de-identified subject ID, COVID-19 status, age in years and sex. HLA class I and class II types, where available, came from metadata supplied by the sample provider rather than from assay-based typing. The paper as a whole reports these results and caveats: The amount of clinical and demographic metadata varied by source and participant and was provided uncurated.

On this clone itself: Its antigen remains undetermined. No base quality values were provided; no much bigger clone lies one nucleotide off.

CDR1 and CDR2, per the germline V gene (reference sequence), are GTSNPN and SVGIG. Counted from cysteine to phenylalanine, this CDR3 has 14 amino acids. Only the CDR3 DNA stays, 42 bases, in frame from base 1. Trimming costs V 1 base and J 5 bases, and their ends lie 14 bases apart. In Seattle, one collaborating source enrolled patients while the infection was active and tracked those patients longitudinally over the course of disease. Collaborating institutions collected whole blood in K2EDTA tubes following their own protocols. For TCRbeta analysis, collaborators shipped samples in one of three forms: frozen whole blood, isolated PBMCs, or DNA extracted from either of those sample types. TCRbeta CDR3 regions were amplified from genomic DNA by means of the immunoSEQ Assay, a bias-controlled multiplex PCR. Regarding the original processing steps: The number of nucleated cells in each sample was estimated from the amplification of reference gene primers within the assay. To quantify the absolute abundance of each unique TCRbeta CDR3 rearrangement, sequence reads were collapsed and filtered. For each sample, productive Simpson clonality was calculated as the square root of Simpson's diversity index over productive rearrangements. Not all clones reach the TCRdb copy of this immuneACCESS table, which keeps in-frame sequences only. Checked studies attribute under half of the gap to unresolved V genes and leave the rest unexplained. That table gives V, J and clone size, and the DNA gave D and trimming. The table for this sample lists 250,000 to 400,000 clones; roughly 90% of them were counted only once. Roughly 2.9% of the sample rests with the top ten.

The TCR was taken from a woman in her 30s with COVID-19, enrolled during active disease. The rearranged segments are TRBV30 and TRBJ2-5; TRBD2 could be the D gene, as 6 bases match. Sequencing used peripheral blood. The DNA sequence reads TGTGCCTGGAGTGGTCGGGGGATAGTCGAGACCCAGTACTTC. Its protein is CAWSGRGIVETQYF.